A single sample gave rise to the 5 T cell receptor beta chains below, sequenced in a study of control samples from healthy donors and cancer patients. Produced via immunoSEQ multiplex PCR; TCRdb's table is partial and in-frame only. The table shows about 120,000 clones, with around 91% occurring only once. The sample consisted of PBMCs. Receptor source: a woman between 45 and 60 years old with colorectal cancer.

V gene TRBV28 combines with J gene TRBJ2-5, with 7 nucleotides matching TRBD1. The CDR3 sequence is 16 residues long. The V gene's germline CDR1 is MDHEN and CDR2 SYDVKM. V dropped 5 bases and J dropped 1; count of bases not matched to a gene: 10. The CDR3 coding sequence is TGTGCCAGCAGTCCGTGGACAGGCTTGGCCCAAGAGACCCAGTACTTC. It encodes CASSPWTGLAQETQYF.

The chain recombines TRBV5-4 with TRBJ2-1; 10 bases fit TRBD2. The germline CDR1 and CDR2 sequences are SGHNT and YYREEE (reference sequence). V was pared by 0 bases and J by 9 bases, with 6 bases of the junction left unmatched. CDR3 length: 15 amino acids. This chain's CDR3 is CASSLGTSGEVEQFF. DNA for the CDR3: TGTGCCAGCAGCTTGGGGACTAGCGGTGAGGTTGAGCAGTTCTTC.

The gene calls are TRBV29-1 and TRBJ1-4; 9 nucleotides line up with TRBD1. Germline lookup yields CDR1 SQVTM and CDR2 ANQGSEA. J was trimmed by 5 bases and V by 2 bases; bases with no gene match: 12. CDR3 length: 17 amino acids. In nucleotides, the CDR3 is TGCAGCGTTGAATCTATCGCGGGACAGGGAGGGAATGAAAAACTGTTTTTT. Its translation is CSVESIAGQGGNEKLFF.

The gene calls are TRBV3-1 (or the pseudogene TRBV3-2) and TRBJ1-4; 10 positions agree with TRBD1. V was pared by 4 bases and J by 7 bases, with 3 bases of the junction left unmatched. Germline CDR1 is LGHDT and CDR2 is YNNKEL (reference sequence). The CDR3 sequence is 14 residues long. CDR3 bases: TGTGCCAGCAGCCGACAGGGGGCGAGTGAAAAACTGTTTTTT. It codes for CASSRQGASEKLFF.

This clone was seen a single time. The rearrangement uses TRBV6-6 and TRBJ2-1; 11 nucleotides match TRBD2. The CDR3 has 15 amino acids. V lost 8 bases, J lost 6 bases, and 9 bases stayed unmatched. CDR1 MNHNY and CDR2 SVGAGI come from the germline V gene (reference sequence). The CDR3 coding sequence is TGTGCCAGCCGGCCCCAACTAGCGGGAGTCAATGAGCAGTTCTTC. Translating gives CASRPQLAGVNEQFF.